This T cell receptor beta chain was obtained from a study of shared clonotypes between healthy human individuals. Points from the study as a whole: Among a few donors, roughly 5.4% of naive CD4 clonotypes were found in common. Non-shared clonotypes displayed generation probabilities falling below those of clonotypes present in all four donors.

The CDR3 loop spans 13 amino acids. Germline V gene lookup returns CDR1 MGHDK and CDR2 SYGVNS. Trimming stripped 1 base from V and 8 bases from J, with 9 bases between. The protocol was immunoSEQ multiplex PCR, while the TCRdb copy is restricted to in-frame clones and leaves out a portion. Of approximately 2.1 million clones in the sample, about 92% were seen once. About this clone: Its antigen is unidentified.

This chain connects TRBV25-1 to TRBJ2-1; D ambiguous. The receptor's source is a man between 18 and 29 years old in good health. Some clones in this sample may be carry-over from other donors' samples. Sequenced material: naive CD4+ T cells from PBMCs. As to subset: CD45RA+ positively selected. CDR3 protein: CASSELDGDEQFF. CDR3 DNA sequence: TGTGCCAGCAGTGAATTGGATGGCGATGAGCAGTTCTTC.